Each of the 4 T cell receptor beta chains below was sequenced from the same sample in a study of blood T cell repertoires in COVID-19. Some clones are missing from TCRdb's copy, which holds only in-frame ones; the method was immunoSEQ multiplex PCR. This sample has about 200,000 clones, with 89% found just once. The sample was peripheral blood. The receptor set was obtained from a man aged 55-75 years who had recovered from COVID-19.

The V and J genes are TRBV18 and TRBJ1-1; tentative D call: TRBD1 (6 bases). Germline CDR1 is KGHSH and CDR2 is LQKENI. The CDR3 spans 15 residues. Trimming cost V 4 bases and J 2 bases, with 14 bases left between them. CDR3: CASSLGRGRNTEAFF. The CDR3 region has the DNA TGTGCCAGCTCACTTGGGAGGGGGAGAAACACTGAAGCTTTCTTT.

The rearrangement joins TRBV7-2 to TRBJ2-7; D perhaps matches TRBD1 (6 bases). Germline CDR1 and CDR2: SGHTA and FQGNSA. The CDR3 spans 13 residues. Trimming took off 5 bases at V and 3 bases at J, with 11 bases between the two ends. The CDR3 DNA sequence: TGTGCCAGCAGCCCGCAACAGGGCTACGAGCAGTACTTC. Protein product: CASSPQQGYEQYF.

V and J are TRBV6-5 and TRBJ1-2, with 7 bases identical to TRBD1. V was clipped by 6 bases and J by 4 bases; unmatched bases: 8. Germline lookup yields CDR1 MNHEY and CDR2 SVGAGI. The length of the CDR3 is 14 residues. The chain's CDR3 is CASSNRGGGYGYTF. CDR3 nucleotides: TGTGCCAGCAGCAACAGGGGCGGCGGCTATGGCTACACCTTC.

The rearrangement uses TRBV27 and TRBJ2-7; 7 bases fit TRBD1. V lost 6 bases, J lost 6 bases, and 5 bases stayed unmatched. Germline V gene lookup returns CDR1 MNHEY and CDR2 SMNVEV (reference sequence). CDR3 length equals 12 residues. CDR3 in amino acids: CASRRTGTEQYF. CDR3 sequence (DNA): TGTGCCAGCAGGCGGACAGGTACCGAGCAGTACTTC.